These 26 T cell receptor beta chains were all obtained from the same sample, sequenced in a study of blood T cell repertoires in COVID-19 (dated by TCRdb to about 2020). The library was built by means of the immunoSEQ multiplex PCR assay. The immuneACCESS repertoire file appears here via TCRdb, limited to in-frame rearrangements. These files lack a portion of the clones; in checked studies, under half of the deficit traces to unresolved V genes, and the cause of the others is not known. The sample records about 67,000 clones, 79% of which are singletons. Roughly 6% of the sample is held by the ten biggest clonotypes. The sample was peripheral blood. Receptor source: a woman aged 60-75 years with acute or convalescent COVID-19.

The rearrangement links TRBV4-3 to TRBJ2-3; 14 nucleotides line up with TRBD2. Germline V gene data show CDR1 as LGHNA and CDR2 as YSLEER. Trimming took 3 bases from V and 2 from J; bases not matched to a gene: 19. The CDR3 runs 22 residues. In nucleotides, the CDR3 is TGCGCCAGCAGCCAGTCCCTCCCCCTGACTAGCGGGGGGGCAGAGCTCACAGATACGCAGTATTTT. This translates into CASSQSLPLTSGGAELTDTQYF.

The chain links TRBV2 to TRBJ2-2; 9 bases match TRBD2. The junction had 15 bases not matched to a gene; V was cut back by 8 bases and J by 5 bases. The germline CDR1 and CDR2 sequences are SNHLY and FYNNEI. The length of the CDR3 is 17 residues. The CDR3 DNA is TGTGCCAGCCAGCTCTTCGGCCTAGCGGGGCAAACCGGGGAGCTGTTTTTT. It specifies CASQLFGLAGQTGELFF.

The V call is TRBV5-1, the J call TRBJ2-2, with D tentatively TRBD1 (6 bases). This CDR3 has 12 amino acids. Germline V gene data show CDR1 as SGHRS and CDR2 as YFSETQ. The germline V and J ends were trimmed by 4 bases and 5 bases, with 6 bases remaining between them. The CDR3 nucleotides read TGCGCCAGCAGCAGGGGGACCGGGGAGCTGTTTTTT. The encoded protein is CASSRGTGELFF.

This clone was seen a single time. The chain employs TRBV6-5 and TRBJ2-3; D perhaps matches TRBD2 (6 bases). CDR3 length equals 15 residues. The germline V gene encodes CDR1 MNHEY and CDR2 SVGAGI. Trimming shortened V by 6 bases and J by 1 base, and 14 bases separated the two germline ends. The CDR3 region has the DNA TGTGCCAGCAGCCACGGGAGTCGGGGCACAGATACGCAGTATTTT. Its protein is CASSHGSRGTDTQYF.

The J gene is TRBJ2-7, the V gene TRBV9, with TRBD2 identical over 7 bases. Trimming took 5 bases from V and 0 from J; bases not matched to a gene: 14. The CDR3 runs to 17 residues. Germline assignment: CDR1 SGDLS and CDR2 YYNGEE. CDR3 region: CASSPYLEAGDSYEQYF. CDR3 nucleotide sequence: TGTGCCAGCAGTCCCTACCTAGAGGCGGGGGACTCCTACGAGCAGTACTTC.

This clone was observed a few times. The V call is TRBV7-9, the J call TRBJ2-7; D unclear. V lost 1 base, J lost 0 bases, and 4 bases lay in between. The CDR3 contains 13 residues. The germline V gene has CDR1 SEHNR and CDR2 FQNEAQ (reference sequence). The CDR3 region has the DNA TGTGCCAGCAGCTTAGTAGACTCCTACGAGCAGTACTTC. Residues: CASSLVDSYEQYF.

V is TRBV10-1 and J is TRBJ2-7; 10 bases align to TRBD1. The CDR3 has 15 amino acids. Trimming cost V 6 bases and J 3 bases; bases outside gene matches: 8. The V gene's germline CDR1 is WNHNN and CDR2 SYGVQD (reference sequence). The CDR3: CASSPAGTGVYEQYF. For the CDR3, the DNA is TGCGCCAGCAGCCCCGCCGGGACAGGGGTCTACGAGCAGTACTTC.

This clone showed up just a few times. V gene TRBV7-2 combines with J gene TRBJ2-3; D might be TRBD2 (5 bases). CDR1 is SGHTA and CDR2 is FQGNSA in the germline V gene. The CDR3 totals 15 residues. The ends were cut back, 5 bases at V and 0 bases at J, with 12 bases in the middle. The CDR3 spells CASSVQRTSTDTQYF. The CDR3 DNA is TGTGCCAGCAGCGTACAAAGGACTAGCACAGATACGCAGTATTTT.

This rearrangement joins TRBV13 to TRBJ2-1, with TRBD1 matching 8 bases. The CDR3 has 15 amino acids. After removal of 5 bases from V and 7 bases from J, the junction contained 10 bases not matched to a gene. Per germline, CDR1 PRHDT and CDR2 FYEKMQ (reference sequence). The CDR3 bases are TGTGCCAGCAGCCGAAGACAGGGGCGGTTGAATGAGCAGTTCTTC. It codes for CASSRRQGRLNEQFF. The full variable domain, in which reference TRBV13 and TRBJ2-1 provide the parts outside the CDR3, is AAGVIQSPRHLIKEKRETATLKCYPIPRHDTVYWYQQGPGQDPQFLISFYEKMQSDKGSIPDRFSAQQFSDYHSELNMSSLELGDSALYFCASSRRQGRLNEQFFGPGTRLTVL.

The V call is TRBV10-1, the J call TRBJ1-2; D ambiguous. V was trimmed by 0 bases and J by 8 bases, leaving 7 bases between them. The CDR3 covers 12 residues. In germline, CDR1 is WNHNN, CDR2 SYGVQD (reference sequence). The CDR3 sequence: CASSESRQGYTF. The CDR3 DNA reads as TGCGCCAGCAGTGAGTCCAGGCAGGGCTACACCTTC.

The chain combines TRBV6-5 with TRBJ2-3; no clear D gene. Per the germline V gene, CDR1 is MNHEY and CDR2 is SVGAGI. Trimming removed 8 bases from V and 5 bases from J, with 11 bases in between. CDR3 size: 12 residues. CDR3 protein: CASGYSGDTQYF. The CDR3 DNA reads TGTGCCAGCGGGTATTCGGGAGATACGCAGTATTTT.

The gene calls are TRBV7-9 and TRBJ1-1; D possibly corresponds to TRBD1 (5 bases). From germline, CDR1 is SEHNR and CDR2 FQNEAQ (reference sequence). The CDR3 totals 16 residues. The germline V and J ends were trimmed by 0 bases and 0 bases, with 11 bases remaining between them. This CDR3 reads CASSLALAGMNTEAFF. In DNA form, the CDR3 reads TGTGCCAGCAGCTTAGCGCTCGCAGGGATGAACACTGAAGCTTTCTTT. Combining the CDR3 with reference TRBV7-9 and TRBJ1-1 gives the whole variable domain DTGVSQNPRHKITKRGQNVTFRCDPISEHNRLYWYRQTLGQGPEFLTYFQNEAQLEKSRLLSDRFSAERPKGSFSTLEIQRTEQGDSAMYLCASSLALAGMNTEAFFGQGTRLTVV.

The chain employs TRBV6-6 and TRBJ1-6, with TRBD1 matching over 7 bases. The CDR3 has 16 residues. J gave up 7 bases and V 5 bases, and 11 bases lay outside the gene matches. Per germline, CDR1 MNHNY and CDR2 SVGAGI (reference sequence). CDR3 sequence: CASSPPGQGGNSPLHF. CDR3 nucleotide sequence: TGTGCCAGCAGTCCTCCCGGGCAGGGGGGAAATTCACCCCTCCACTTT.

The rearrangement uses TRBV30 and TRBJ1-3, with D unclear. The germline V gene has CDR1 GTSNPN and CDR2 SVGIG (reference sequence). The CDR3 spans 13 residues. Trimming left V 4 bases short and J 4 bases short, with 11 bases between. The CDR3 is CAWTRSLGNTIYF. The CDR3, as DNA: TGTGCCTGGACACGGAGCCTAGGAAACACCATATATTTT.

This clone was detected once. The chain is built from TRBV6-1 and TRBJ1-4; the match to TRBD1 covers 7 bases. The CDR3 is 14 residues long. Trimming cost V 1 base and J 4 bases; bases outside gene matches: 0. CDR1 and CDR2 (germline): MNHNS, SASEGT. The CDR3 DNA sequence: TGTGCCAGCAGTGAAGGGGACAGTAATGAAAAACTGTTTTTT. This translates into CASSEGDSNEKLFF.

The chain employs TRBV5-4 and TRBJ2-7, with 9 bases identical to TRBD1. V shed 5 bases, J shed 3 bases, and the junction held 9 bases outside the gene matches. Germline CDR1 reads SGHNT; CDR2 reads YYREEE (reference sequence). The CDR3 sequence is 15 residues long. For the CDR3, the DNA is TGTGCCAGCAGTAATCCGGGACAGGGCGGCTACGAGCAGTACTTC. This codes for CASSNPGQGGYEQYF.

The chain combines TRBV19 with TRBJ2-1, with TRBD2 matching over 9 bases. The CDR3 has 16 residues. Germline V gene lookup returns CDR1 LNHDA and CDR2 SQIVND (reference sequence). Unmatched junction bases numbered 8, after V lost 2 bases and J lost 6 bases. The CDR3 spells CASSIRGGALSNEQFF. The CDR3 nucleotides read TGTGCCAGTAGTATACGCGGGGGGGCCTTAAGCAATGAGCAGTTCTTC.

The rearrangement uses TRBV7-3 and TRBJ1-3; a possible D gene is TRBD1 (6 bases). The germline V gene encodes CDR1 SGHTA and CDR2 FQGTGA. This CDR3 has 15 residues. The V and J ends lost 6 bases and 1 base respectively, with 13 bases between them. The CDR3 loop reads CASSTDSRSGNTIYF. The CDR3 DNA follows: TGTGCCAGCAGTACGGACAGTCGGTCTGGAAACACCATATATTTT.

V usage is TRBV5-1 and J usage is TRBJ1-1; TRBD1 might be the D (5 bases). With 6 bases removed from V and 4 bases from J, the gap between germline ends came to 16 bases. The CDR3 covers 14 residues. Germline V CDR1 and CDR2: SGHRS, YFSETQ. In DNA form, the CDR3 reads TGCGCCAGCACCCTGGGGGGGGTTGCCACTGAAGCTTTCTTT. It specifies CASTLGGVATEAFF.

This clone was recorded many times. This chain joins TRBV10-3 and TRBJ2-7; 9 nucleotides line up with TRBD1. V lost 6 bases, J lost 3 bases, and 9 bases stayed unmatched. Germline CDR1 and CDR2: ENHRY and SYGVKD. This CDR3 spans 15 amino acids. This chain's CDR3 is CAISPSGQGGYEQYF. As DNA, the CDR3 is TGTGCCATCAGCCCCTCGGGACAGGGTGGCTACGAGCAGTACTTC.

The count of this clone is one. CDR3 sequence: CASSGATGLNTEAFF. The CDR3 DNA reads TGTGCCAGTAGTGGTGCCACTGGTCTGAACACTGAAGCTTTCTTT. The gene calls are TRBV19 and TRBJ1-1; D gene ambiguous. This CDR3 region has 15 residues. V lost 5 bases and J lost 0, with 13 bases in between. Germline CDR1 and CDR2: LNHDA and SQIVND (reference sequence). The variable domain in full, completed from reference TRBV19 and TRBJ1-1, reads DGGITQSPKYLFRKEGQNVTLSCEQNLNHDAMYWYRQDPGQGLRLIYYSQIVNDFQKGDIAEGYSVSREKKESFPLTVTSAQKNPTAFYLCASSGATGLNTEAFFGQGTRLTVV.

The J gene is TRBJ2-3, the V gene TRBV5-1, with 11 bases lining up with TRBD1. The J segment lost 10 bases and the V segment lost 0 bases, leaving 10 bases of the junction unmatched. The germline CDR1 and CDR2 sequences are SGHRS and YFSETQ. The CDR3 spans 16 residues. Here the CDR3 reads CASSLAGTGGRRAQYF. In nucleotides, the CDR3 is TGCGCCAGCAGCTTGGCCGGGACAGGGGGAAGGAGAGCGCAGTATTTT.

V and J are TRBV6-5 and TRBJ2-7, with a weak D call TRBD1 (6 bases). CDR1 is MNHEY, CDR2 SVGAGI, per germline. The CDR3 spans 14 residues. Trimming left V 5 bases short and J 3 bases short, with 14 bases between. The CDR3 protein is CASSPGTLFYEQYF. The CDR3 DNA reads TGTGCCAGCAGTCCTGGGACACTTTTCTACGAGCAGTACTTC.

V gene TRBV19 combines with J gene TRBJ1-2; no firm D call. With 3 bases removed from V and 6 bases from J, the gap between germline ends came to 14 bases. Per germline, CDR1 LNHDA and CDR2 SQIVND (reference sequence). There are 14 residues in the CDR3. CDR3 nucleotide sequence: TGTGCCAGTAGTATCCTTGGGGAGAATAATGGCTACACCTTC. It translates to CASSILGENNGYTF.

The chain links TRBV4-3 to TRBJ2-3; no firm D call. This CDR3 contains 14 residues. V was clipped by 0 bases and J by 4 bases, with 8 bases between them. The germline gives CDR1 LGHNA, CDR2 YSLEER. The CDR3 protein is CASSQEVAADTQYF. As DNA, the CDR3 is TGCGCCAGCAGCCAAGAGGTCGCGGCAGATACGCAGTATTTT.

This chain links TRBV12-3 or TRBV12-4 with TRBJ1-5; D is unclear. This CDR3 contains 12 residues. Trimming removed 7 bases from V and 4 bases from J, with 8 bases in between. CDR3 amino acids: CASTYHNQPQHF. DNA of the CDR3: TGTGCCAGCACCTATCATAATCAGCCCCAGCATTTT.